The entry that follows covers one T cell receptor beta chain sequence. This sample is drawn from a study of blood T cell repertoires in COVID-19. At the level of the study: T cells, B-cell-depleted T cells, or PBMCs supplied cDNA or gDNA.

Germline V gene lookup returns CDR1 KGHSH and CDR2 LQKENI. V was cut by 2 bases and J by 5 bases, with 9 bases left in between. The CDR3 runs to 13 residues. Profiling relied on immunoSEQ multiplex PCR, and the TCRdb table lists in-frame clones only, not all of them. The sample shows fewer than 200,000 clones, about 88% of them seen only once. The TCR originated in a woman aged 40 to 50 in a cohort exposed to, infected with or recovered from COVID-19 (not recorded which). This sequence joins TRBV18 and TRBJ1-2, with D unresolved. The specimen was PBMCs or T cells enriched from blood (not recorded which). CDR3 sequence reads: CASSPTDYYGYTF. CDR3 DNA: TGTGCCAGCTCACCAACAGATTATTATGGCTACACCTTC.